A selection of T cell receptor beta chains follows, all from one sample in a study of blood T cell repertoires in COVID-19. Using immunoSEQ multiplex PCR, the repertoire was profiled, and TCRdb retains in-frame clones only, with some absent. The table lists roughly 260,000 clones, roughly 86% of them singletons. The sample taken for sequencing was peripheral blood. The origin of the receptors is a woman in her 30s with COVID-19, enrolled during active disease. CDR3s include the opening cysteine and the closing phenylalanine or tryptophan. Fields, in order: V gene, clone size, D gene, CDR3 length, J gene, CDR3 protein, CDR3 DNA. A D gene is named only where the DNA matches it firmly. Clone size appears in some rows only: once, few, many, or a class for an expanded clone.

TRBV2	.	.	12	TRBJ1-2	CASRAVERGYTF	TGTGCCAGCAGAGCCGTTGAGAGAGGCTACACCTTC
TRBV7-9	.	.	14	TRBJ1-4	CASSSRELNEKLFF	TGTGCCAGCAGCTCCCGAGAACTAAATGAAAAACTGTTTTTT
TRBV5-6	.	.	16	TRBJ1-4	CASSLAPGTLNEKLFF	TGTGCCAGCAGCTTGGCCCCCGGGACACTGAATGAAAAACTGTTTTTT
TRBV12-1	.	.	17	TRBJ2-5	CASSLAPPGQFLETQYF	TGTGCCAGCAGTTTAGCCCCTCCCGGACAATTTCTTGAGACCCAGTACTTC
TRBV5-1	.	TRBD2	15	TRBJ2-1	CASSRSGDTYNEQFF	TGCGCCAGCAGTCGTAGCGGGGATACCTACAATGAGCAGTTCTTC
TRBV7-8	.	TRBD1	14	TRBJ2-7	CASSRRDRAYEQYF	TGTGCCAGCAGCCGCCGGGACAGGGCTTACGAGCAGTACTTC
TRBV6-6	.	.	13	TRBJ1-5	CASTPGEAQPQHF	TGTGCCAGCACCCCGGGTGAGGCTCAGCCCCAGCATTTT
TRBV3-1/TRBV3-2	.	TRBD2	15	TRBJ2-4	CASSQDASGAGIQYF	TGTGCCAGCAGCCAAGATGCGAGCGGGGCAGGGATTCAGTACTTC
TRBV5-4	.	TRBD2	16	TRBJ2-1	CASSRTSGSSYNEQFF	TGTGCCAGCAGCCGGACTAGCGGGAGCTCCTACAATGAGCAGTTCTTC
TRBV18	.	TRBD1	15	TRBJ2-7	CASSGTGRRSYEQYF	TGTGCCAGCTCAGGGACAGGGAGACGGTCCTACGAGCAGTACTTC
TRBV7-9	.	TRBD1	16	TRBJ1-1	CASSLARTGGDTEAFF	TGTGCCAGCAGCTTAGCGAGGACAGGGGGCGACACTGAAGCTTTCTTT
TRBV28	once	.	12	TRBJ2-5	CASSLQGETQYF	TGTGCCAGCAGTTTACAGGGGGAGACCCAGTACTTC
TRBV20-1	.	.	14	TRBJ2-4	CSASEGAGTGIQYF	TGCAGTGCTAGTGAGGGAGCCGGAACTGGTATTCAGTACTTC
TRBV27	.	TRBD1	14	TRBJ2-7	CASSPPGTGSIYYF	TGTGCCAGCAGTCCACCCGGGACAGGGTCAATTTACTACTTC
TRBV5-1	once	TRBD1	16	TRBJ1-5	CASSLGQGWSNQPQHF	TGCGCCAGCAGCTTGGGACAGGGATGGAGCAATCAGCCCCAGCATTTT
TRBV18	once	TRBD1	15	TRBJ1-5	CASSRDRGQEQPQHF	TGTGCCAGCTCCCGGGACAGGGGGCAGGAGCAGCCCCAGCATTTT
TRBV3-1/TRBV3-2	.	.	13	TRBJ2-5	CASSSDSEETQYF	TGTGCCAGCAGCTCGGACAGCGAAGAGACCCAGTACTTC
TRBV18	.	.	17	TRBJ1-4	CASSPPAGSRLREKLFF	TGTGCCAGCTCACCACCGGCAGGGTCGCGCCTTCGTGAAAAACTGTTTTTT
TRBV7-6	.	TRBD2	17	TRBJ2-3	CASSLGVAGISTDTQYF	TGTGCCAGCAGCTTAGGGGTAGCGGGAATCAGCACAGATACGCAGTATTTT
TRBV5-1	.	TRBD1	15	TRBJ1-1	CASSSLQGEGTEAFF	TGCGCCAGCAGCTCGTTACAGGGGGAGGGAACTGAAGCTTTCTTT
TRBV4-1	.	.	17	TRBJ1-3	CASSPKPQGIEGNTIYF	TGCGCCAGCAGCCCGAAACCCCAGGGGATAGAGGGAAACACCATATATTTT
TRBV28	.	.	16	TRBJ2-3	CASSLVAQEGTDTQYF	TGTGCCAGCAGTTTAGTGGCGCAGGAGGGCACAGATACGCAGTATTTT
TRBV4-1	few	.	17	TRBJ1-3	CASSQYSDSTGGNTIYF	TGCGCCAGCAGCCAATATTCGGACAGCACGGGGGGAAACACCATATATTTT
TRBV28	.	TRBD1	19	TRBJ1-4	CASSLEPGQELSTNEKLFF	TGTGCCAGCAGCTTAGAACCGGGACAGGAGCTATCCACTAATGAAAAACTGTTTTTT
TRBV10-3	once	TRBD2	16	TRBJ2-5	CAISESGGRGEETQYF	TGTGCCATCAGTGAGTCGGGCGGGAGGGGGGAAGAGACCCAGTACTTC
TRBV5-1	.	TRBD2	14	TRBJ2-2	CASIGLAETGELFF	TGCGCCAGTATTGGACTAGCGGAGACCGGGGAGCTGTTTTTT
TRBV5-1	.	TRBD2	16	TRBJ2-5	CASSELPTSGARTQYF	TGCGCCAGCTCCGAGCTACCGACTAGCGGAGCAAGGACCCAGTACTTC
TRBV30	.	.	11	TRBJ2-7	CAWSRGYEQYF	TGTGCCTGGAGCCGGGGGTACGAGCAGTACTTC
TRBV29-1	.	.	10	TRBJ1-2	CSVDQAGYTF	TGCAGCGTTGATCAGGCTGGCTACACCTTC
TRBV11-3	.	TRBD2	14	TRBJ2-7	CASSLDGRAYEQYF	TGTGCCAGCAGCTTAGACGGGAGGGCCTACGAGCAGTACTTC
TRBV4-1	.	.	14	TRBJ1-4	CASSYRVVGEKLFF	TGCGCCAGCAGCTACAGGGTTGTGGGTGAAAAACTGTTTTTT
TRBV5-4	few	.	15	TRBJ2-7	CASSPIRGQSYEQYF	TGTGCCAGCAGCCCCATTAGGGGTCAATCCTACGAGCAGTACTTC
TRBV6-5	.	TRBD1	12	TRBJ2-7	CASGRRQGVLYF	TGTGCCAGCGGGAGGAGACAGGGGGTGCTGTACTTC
TRBV3-1/TRBV3-2	.	.	14	TRBJ2-2	CASSPLRVTGELFF	TGTGCCAGCAGCCCTCTGAGGGTAACCGGGGAGCTGTTTTTT
TRBV2	.	TRBD2	18	TRBJ2-7	CASSGSGRAPGGSYEQYF	TGTGCCAGCAGTGGGAGCGGGAGGGCCCCGGGTGGATCCTACGAGCAGTACTTC
TRBV5-1	.	.	14	TRBJ1-2	CASSLEWAGDGYTF	TGCGCCAGCAGCTTGGAATGGGCCGGGGATGGCTACACCTTC
TRBV18	.	.	14	TRBJ1-6	CASSPDGQNSPLHF	TGTGCCAGCTCACCAGACGGACAGAATTCACCCCTCCACTTT
TRBV5-4	.	TRBD1	16	TRBJ2-6	CASSPDRGNGANVLTF	TGTGCCAGCAGCCCGGACAGGGGAAATGGGGCCAACGTCCTGACTTTC
TRBV7-2	.	TRBD1	15	TRBJ2-3	CASSAQGGRTDTQYF	TGTGCCAGCAGCGCTCAAGGGGGCCGCACAGATACGCAGTATTTT
TRBV7-9	once	TRBD2	18	TRBJ2-7	CASSHRPPQREVPYEQYF	TGTGCCAGCAGCCACCGTCCCCCCCAGCGGGAGGTTCCCTACGAGCAGTACTTC
TRBV6-5	.	.	13	TRBJ2-1	CASKKLTYNEQFF	TGTGCCAGCAAAAAGCTCACCTACAATGAGCAGTTCTTC
TRBV7-2	.	.	14	TRBJ1-5	CASSWTATNQPQHF	TGTGCCAGCAGCTGGACAGCCACGAATCAGCCCCAGCATTTT
TRBV28	.	.	13	TRBJ2-7	CASKSTVPYEQYF	TGTGCCAGCAAGTCGACAGTACCCTACGAGCAGTACTTC
TRBV3-1/TRBV3-2	.	TRBD2	15	TRBJ2-7	CASSQDSLAAYEQYF	TGTGCCAGCAGCCAAGATTCCCTAGCGGCCTACGAGCAGTACTTC
TRBV6-1	.	TRBD1	13	TRBJ2-7	CASSEGQGGEQYF	TGTGCCAGCAGTGAAGGACAGGGCGGCGAGCAGTACTTC
TRBV5-1	.	TRBD1	17	TRBJ1-1	CASSLEAGQTPNTEAFF	TGCGCCAGCAGCTTGGAGGCGGGACAGACACCGAACACTGAAGCTTTCTTT
TRBV18	few	.	17	TRBJ2-2	CASSLKHGTTNTGELFF	TGTGCCAGCTCACTAAAACACGGGACAACGAACACCGGGGAGCTGTTTTTT
TRBV5-1	.	.	14	TRBJ2-2	CASRRTGDTGELFF	TGCGCCAGCAGAAGGACGGGAGATACCGGGGAGCTGTTTTTT
TRBV28	.	TRBD1	13	TRBJ2-7	CASSWDRGYEQYF	TGTGCCAGCAGTTGGGACAGGGGCTACGAGCAGTACTTC
TRBV29-1	.	.	15	TRBJ2-1	CSVEVLARSYNEQFF	TGCAGCGTTGAAGTGCTAGCGAGGTCCTACAATGAGCAGTTCTTC
TRBV5-6	.	TRBD1	15	TRBJ1-1	CASSPPRGLNTEAFF	TGTGCCAGCAGCCCACCCAGGGGGTTGAACACTGAAGCTTTCTTT
TRBV6-5	.	.	13	TRBJ1-2	CASRRTENYGYTF	TGTGCCAGCAGGCGAACAGAAAACTATGGCTACACCTTC
TRBV6-6	.	.	13	TRBJ2-1	CASSSGAYNEQFF	TGTGCCAGCAGTTCGGGAGCGTACAATGAGCAGTTCTTC
TRBV25-1	once	TRBD1	16	TRBJ2-7	CASSETGTGRLLQQYF	TGTGCCAGCAGTGAAACGGGGACAGGGCGGTTACTCCAGCAGTACTTC
TRBV10-1	.	.	13	TRBJ1-1	CAIQGQQNTEAFF	TGCGCCATCCAGGGACAACAGAACACTGAAGCTTTCTTT
TRBV28	.	.	15	TRBJ2-5	CASSEMQGSGETQYF	TGTGCCAGCAGCGAGATGCAGGGGTCGGGAGAGACCCAGTACTTC
TRBV28	.	TRBD1	19	TRBJ1-1	CASSLGWQYRGLGNTEAFF	TGTGCCAGCAGTTTAGGCTGGCAGTACAGGGGATTGGGGAACACTGAAGCTTTCTTT